This is a list of T cell receptor beta chains from one sample in a study of T cell responses to AZD1222 COVID-19 vaccine. Sequencing used immunoSEQ multiplex PCR; TCRdb keeps in-frame clones, though not all of them. The profile shows more than 150,000 clones, over 80% of them singletons. This material consisted of peripheral blood, taken on day 0 of AZD1222 vaccination. The receptor source for this set is an adult in good health. Both conserved end residues are part of each CDR3.

j_call v_call cdr3_aa
TRBJ1-5 TRBV4-2 CASSQGVLSAYSNQPQHF
TRBJ1-5 TRBV7-2 CASSPMIGGAKQPQHF
TRBJ1-6 TRBV6-5 CASSSDRYYNSPLHF
TRBJ2-3 TRBV18 CASSPRATDTQYF
TRBJ1-5 TRBV3-1/TRBV3-2 CASSHGTANSNQPQHF
TRBJ1-1 TRBV27 CASSRTGQTNTEAFF
TRBJ2-3 TRBV5-6 CASSSRGPGPSTDTQYF
TRBJ2-3 TRBV28 CATLDESTTDTQYF
TRBJ1-5 TRBV2 CASRLGPIGNQPQHF
TRBJ2-7 TRBV7-2 CASSSRRAYEQYF
TRBJ2-5 TRBV7-9 CASSLDVKTRETQYF
TRBJ2-6 TRBV6-2/TRBV6-3 CASSTGLAGDSGANVLTF
TRBJ2-6 TRBV2 CASTWGTGANVLTF
TRBJ2-5 TRBV5-4 CASSEGGGETQYF
TRBJ1-2 TRBV18 CASSPAPPGGQSYGYTF
TRBJ2-7 TRBV11-3 CASSLLGAYEQYF
TRBJ2-1 TRBV7-3 CASRFGTSGGNEQFF
TRBJ1-2 TRBV28 CASSRPVTGDGYTF
TRBJ2-1 TRBV18 CASSVQNPGTGAYNEQFF
TRBJ2-3 TRBV10-3 CATHGAGDASTDTQYF
TRBJ1-4 TRBV3-1/TRBV3-2 CASSNDRRGEKLFF
TRBJ1-3 TRBV5-8 CASSLGGTGNTIYF
TRBJ1-4 TRBV28 CASIAAQGVGEKLFF
TRBJ2-5 TRBV7-2 CASSFVEQETQYF
TRBJ2-4 TRBV11-2 CASSGPWGRSDKNIQYF
TRBJ1-5 TRBV24-1 CATSGTGDNQPQHF
TRBJ1-4 TRBV11-3 CASSYMLGTDNEKLFF
TRBJ2-7 TRBV9 CASSVLTREEVYEQYF
TRBJ1-1 TRBV6-5 CASSYSTLNTEAFF
TRBJ1-4 TRBV28 CASRGQVSVEKLFF
TRBJ2-1 TRBV10-3 CAISQGQTSSYNEQFF
TRBJ1-5 TRBV3-1/TRBV3-2 CASSQSLFSPQPQHF
TRBJ1-2 TRBV5-3 CARSLGGRGPGYGYTF